Below, 17 T cell receptor beta chains from the same sample are listed, as sequenced in a study of post-analysis software for immune sequencing data. Study conclusions and caveats: With TRBV5-6, TRBV5-1 and TRBV20-1 included, several TRBV segments were more frequent in patients than in controls.

TCR beta cDNA libraries included unique molecular identifiers. One entry per CDR3 protein, called by TCRdb with MiXCR from the PCR reads. In the table there are around 260,000 distinct CDR3 sequences, 30% to 45% of which are singletons. Their recognized antigens are unknown. The sequencing sample was made of blood. The receptors originated from a girl aged 5-17 years with multiple sclerosis.

Many counts were recorded for this clonotype. The chain has TRBV28 and TRBJ2-1; D is unclear. The germline gives CDR1 MDHEN, CDR2 SYDVKM. This CDR3 is built from 14 residues. Trimming cost V 1 base and J 4 bases, with 8 bases left between them. CDR3 sequence reads: CASSLFDRYNEQFF. The CDR3 DNA reads as TGTGCCAGCAGTTTATTCGACCGGTACAATGAGCAGTTCTTC.

The chain employs TRBV5-1 and TRBJ2-5; D possibly corresponds to TRBD1 (6 bases). CDR3 length equals 14 residues. Trimming removed 5 bases at V and 2 bases at J, with 13 bases between. The germline gives CDR1 SGHRS, CDR2 YFSETQ. As DNA, the CDR3 is TGCGCCAGCAGGGGGACAAGCATTCAAGAGACCCAGTACTTC. Protein product: CASRGTSIQETQYF. The full variable domain, rest sourced from reference TRBV5-1 and TRBJ2-5, is KAGVTQTPRYLIKTRGQQVTLSCSPISGHRSVSWYQQTPGQGLQFLFEYFSETQRNKGNFPGRFSGRQFSNSRSEMNVSTLELGDSALYLCASRGTSIQETQYFGPGTRLLVL.

The chain has TRBV20-1 and TRBJ2-5; 9 bases fit TRBD1. CDR1 DFQATT and CDR2 SNEGSKA come from the germline V gene (reference sequence). Germline trimming cut 7 bases from V and 0 bases from J; bases unmatched to any gene: 6. The CDR3 has 14 residues. As DNA, the CDR3 is TGCAGTGTCGCGACAGGGGGGTACCAAGAGACCCAGTACTTC. Its translation is CSVATGGYQETQYF.

This clonotype has at least ten counts. The chain joins TRBV7-9 to TRBJ2-1; TRBD2 aligns across 7 bases. Trimming at V came to 3 bases and at J to 3 bases, leaving 8 bases not matched to a gene. Germline values: CDR1 SEHNR, CDR2 FQNEAQ (reference sequence). The CDR3 is made up of 16 amino acids. CDR3 coding DNA: TGTGCCAGCAGCTTGGGGGGGTCCGGGGACTACAATGAGCAGTTCTTC. This translates into CASSLGGSGDYNEQFF.

This clonotype was seen a few times. V is TRBV9 and J is TRBJ2-2, with TRBD1 as a possible D gene (6 bases). The ends were cut back, 6 bases at V and 5 bases at J, with 23 bases in the middle. From germline, CDR1 is SGDLS and CDR2 YYNGEE. The CDR3 totals 17 residues. CDR3 in DNA: TGTGCCAGCACGCCCCTTTACGGCAGGGGAAGAACCGGGGAGCTGTTTTTT. It yields the protein CASTPLYGRGRTGELFF.

The chain couples TRBV6-5 to TRBJ2-1, with D perhaps matching TRBD1 (6 bases). This CDR3 region has 13 residues. Germline assignment: CDR1 MNHEY and CDR2 SVGAGI. With 3 bases removed from V and 7 bases from J, the gap between germline ends came to 10 bases. The CDR3 spells CASSYIQGNEQFF. The DNA for the CDR3 is TGTGCCAGCAGTTATATACAGGGTAATGAGCAGTTCTTC.

This clonotype turned up a few times. A much larger clonotype is one base distant, so this may be a read error. This chain connects TRBV6-5 to TRBJ2-3, with D perhaps matching TRBD2 (6 bases). CDR1 MNHEY and CDR2 SVGAGI come from the germline V gene. The CDR3 loop spans 16 amino acids. V was clipped by 2 bases and J by 4 bases, with 16 bases between them. CDR3 in DNA: TGTGCCAGCAGTTACACGGGAGCGGGCTCGGCAGATACGCAGTATTTT. This codes for CASSYTGAGSADTQYF.

The chain uses TRBV28 and TRBJ2-7, with 12 positions matching TRBD2. Judging by the DNA end, TRBJ2-5 fits better; the J call may be wrong. The CDR3 runs 15 residues. Per the germline V gene, CDR1 is MDHEN and CDR2 is SYDVKM. For the CDR3, the DNA is TGTGCCAGCAGTTTAGCTAGCGGGAGGGGCGAGACCCAGTACTTC. Its protein product is CASSLASGRGETQYF.

There are a few counts of this clonotype. The V and J genes are TRBV27 and TRBJ1-6; 7 bases agree with TRBD1. Germline values: CDR1 MNHEY, CDR2 SMNVEV (reference sequence). After removal of 2 bases from V and 5 bases from J, the junction contained 6 bases not matched to a gene. The CDR3 sequence is 16 residues long. CDR3 bases: TGTGCCAGCAGTTTAACAAGAACAGGGGATAATTCACCCCTCCACTTT. This sequence encodes CASSLTRTGDNSPLHF.

The sample holds many counts of this clonotype. The chain uses TRBV20-1 and TRBJ1-2, with unresolved D. The V end was cut by 5 bases, the J end by 6 bases, with 16 bases between. This CDR3 has 13 residues. Germline CDR1 reads DFQATT; CDR2 reads SNEGSKA (reference sequence). DNA of the CDR3: TGCAGTGCTGAAGTAGGCGGAGAAAATGGCTACACCTTC. It specifies CSAEVGGENGYTF.

V is TRBV2 and J is TRBJ1-5; D is ambiguous. This CDR3 is built from 14 residues. Germline V gene data show CDR1 as SNHLY and CDR2 as FYNNEI. V was clipped by 8 bases and J by 1 base, with 12 bases between them. The CDR3 DNA reads as TGTGCCAGCTACGGCGGGGTGAGCAATCAGCCCCAGCATTTT. Amino acid sequence: CASYGGVSNQPQHF.

The chain has TRBV27 and TRBJ1-5; D call uncertain. The V end lost 3 bases, the J end lost 4 bases, and 7 bases lay between the germline ends. The CDR3 runs to 13 residues. The germline V gene has CDR1 MNHEY and CDR2 SMNVEV (reference sequence). CDR3 DNA sequence: TGTGCCAGCAGTTTTGGGTTAAATCAGCCCCAGCATTTT. Amino acids: CASSFGLNQPQHF.

The sample holds many counts of this clonotype. The chain carries TRBV12-3 or TRBV12-4 and TRBJ1-4, with a tentative D call TRBD1 (6 bases). Trimming left V 6 bases short and J 6 bases short, with 11 bases between. The CDR3 totals 13 residues. The DNA for the CDR3 is TGTGCCAGCAGCCCGGACAGAGATGAAAAACTGTTTTTT. Translating it yields CASSPDRDEKLFF.

With regard to this clonotype: With a much larger clone just one base away, this may be a read error. The V gene is TRBV29-1, the J gene TRBJ1-2; D is possibly TRBD1 (5 bases). V was trimmed by 4 bases and J by 8 bases, leaving 20 bases between them. Germline V gene data show CDR1 as SQVTM and CDR2 as ANQGSEA. The CDR3 runs to 14 residues. In nucleotides, the CDR3 is TGCAGCGTTGTTGAAATGGGAGGGGTGGGAGGCTACACCTTC. This encodes CSVVEMGGVGGYTF.

This clonotype was observed at least ten times. V usage is TRBV7-6 and J usage is TRBJ1-4; TRBD1 might be the D (5 bases). The V and J ends lost 1 base and 3 bases respectively, with 12 bases between them. This CDR3 has 16 residues. Per germline, CDR1 SGHVS and CDR2 FNYEAQ. CDR3 sequence: CASSLGPQGPNEKLFF. CDR3 sequence (DNA): TGTGCCAGCAGCTTAGGGCCTCAGGGTCCTAATGAAAAACTGTTTTTT. The whole variable domain, remainder taken from reference TRBV7-6 and TRBJ1-4, is GAGVSQSPRYKVTKRGQDVALRCDPISGHVSLYWYRQALGQGPEFLTYFNYEAQQDKSGLPNDRFSAERPEGSISTLTIQRTEQRDSAMYRCASSLGPQGPNEKLFFGSGTQLSVL.

The chain combines TRBV4-2 with TRBJ2-7; D call uncertain. Germline values: CDR1 LGHNA, CDR2 YNFKEQ. The CDR3 has 13 amino acids. V was pared by 0 bases and J by 2 bases, with 5 bases between. The CDR3 sequence: CASSQEATYEQYF. The DNA for the CDR3 is TGTGCCAGCAGCCAAGAGGCTACCTACGAGCAGTACTTC.

This clonotype was counted only a few times. The V call is TRBV28, the J call TRBJ1-6; 7 nucleotides line up with TRBD1. Germline assignment: CDR1 MDHEN and CDR2 SYDVKM. V trimming: 6 bases; J trimming: 9 bases; junction bases outside the gene matches: 8. The CDR3 length is 14 residues. CDR3 bases: TGTGCCAGCAGGACAGGGAGTCGTGGTTCACCCCTCCACTTT. This sequence encodes CASRTGSRGSPLHF.